A selection of T cell receptor beta chains follows, all from one sample in a study of T-cell memory formation after mild COVID-19. TCRdb re-analysed the 5' RACE reads in MiXCR, keeping a single row per CDR3 protein. The data contain roughly 150,000 distinct CDR3 sequences, roughly 15% of them singletons. Sequenced: PBMCs or a T cell subset sorted from them (not recorded which). These receptors all come from an adult woman who had mild COVID-19 (a few samples of this study predate the infection). Cell type and time point are not known. CDR3s include the opening cysteine and the closing phenylalanine or tryptophan. D genes are given only for firm matches. A clone size is listed for some rows: how often the clone was seen (once, few, many), or a class if it is expanded.

CDR3: CSARGSIVRDEQFF; DNA: TGCAGTGCTAGAGGCTCCATCGTCAGAGATGAGCAGTTCTTC; D: -; size: few; J: TRBJ2-1; V: TRBV20-1; length: 14
CDR3: CASSLYQGPYEQYF; DNA: TGTGCTAGCAGCTTATATCAGGGTCCCTACGAGCAGTACTTC; D: -; size: many; J: TRBJ2-7; V: TRBV7-7; length: 14
CDR3: CATRDLLTDTQYF; DNA: TGTGCCACCCGGGACTTACTCACAGATACGCAGTATTTT; D: -; size: -; J: TRBJ2-3; V: TRBV24-1; length: 13
CDR3: CASSPPPFSGNTIYF; DNA: TGTGCCAGCTCACCACCGCCCTTCTCTGGAAACACCATATATTTT; D: -; size: -; J: TRBJ1-3; V: TRBV18; length: 15
CDR3: CSARPSGNNSPLHF; DNA: TGCAGTGCTAGACCTTCCGGTAATAATTCACCCCTCCACTTT; D: -; size: -; J: TRBJ1-6; V: TRBV20-1; length: 14
CDR3: CASSYNREMNTEAFF; DNA: TGTGCCAGCAGTTATAACAGGGAGATGAACACTGAAGCTTTCTTT; D: -; size: -; J: TRBJ1-1; V: TRBV27; length: 15
CDR3: CASNQLADTDTQYF; DNA: TGTGCCAGCAATCAACTAGCGGACACAGATACGCAGTATTTT; D: TRBD2; size: few; J: TRBJ2-3; V: TRBV2; length: 14
CDR3: CASSLMTSGSSYEQYF; DNA: TGTGCCAGCAGCCTTATGACTAGCGGGAGCTCCTACGAGCAGTACTTC; D: TRBD2; size: few; J: TRBJ2-7; V: TRBV4-2; length: 16
CDR3: CSARVAGGQGTQYF; DNA: TGCAGTGCTAGAGTAGCGGGGGGGCAGGGTACGCAGTATTTT; D: TRBD2; size: few; J: TRBJ2-3; V: TRBV20-1; length: 14
CDR3: CASRTRGEGTDTQYF; DNA: TGCGCCAGCAGGACGAGGGGGGAAGGTACAGATACGCAGTATTTT; D: -; size: few; J: TRBJ2-3; V: TRBV5-1; length: 15
CDR3: CATSDSNRYNEQFF; DNA: TGTGCCACCAGTGATTCCAACAGATACAATGAGCAGTTCTTC; D: -; size: few; J: TRBJ2-1; V: TRBV24-1; length: 14
CDR3: CASSLSSPAVYEQFF; DNA: TGTGCCAGCAGCCTAAGTTCTCCAGCCGTCTATGAGCAGTTCTTC; D: -; size: few; J: TRBJ2-1; V: TRBV7-2; length: 15
CDR3: CASSLQIGQVGKYGYTF; DNA: TGCGCCAGCAGCCTACAAATAGGACAGGTCGGGAAATATGGCTACACCTTC; D: TRBD1; size: -; J: TRBJ1-2; V: TRBV5-1; length: 17
CDR3: CAIPGPQETQYF; DNA: TGTGCCATCCCGGGCCCTCAAGAGACCCAGTACTTC; D: -; size: many; J: TRBJ2-5; V: TRBV10-3; length: 12
CDR3: CASSLAQGSGNTIYF; DNA: TGTGCCAGCAGCTTAGCCCAGGGATCCGGAAACACCATATATTTT; D: -; size: many; J: TRBJ1-3; V: TRBV7-2; length: 15
CDR3: CASSPRLRSGGRNTGELFF; DNA: TGCGCCAGCAGCCCCCGCTTACGTAGCGGGGGGCGGAACACCGGGGAGCTGTTTTTT; D: TRBD2; size: few; J: TRBJ2-2; V: TRBV5-1; length: 19
CDR3: CASSSTGADDYGYTF; DNA: TGTGCCAGCAGCTCCACAGGGGCTGACGACTATGGCTACACCTTC; D: TRBD1; size: few; J: TRBJ1-2; V: TRBV7-9; length: 15
CDR3: CASSLGDAFEKLFF; DNA: TGTGCCAGCAGCTTAGGGGACGCCTTTGAAAAACTGTTTTTT; D: -; size: -; J: TRBJ1-4; V: TRBV7-9; length: 14
CDR3: CASSLSLNTGELFF; DNA: TGTGCCAGCAGCTTATCACTGAACACCGGGGAGCTGTTTTTT; D: -; size: few; J: TRBJ2-2; V: TRBV5-6; length: 14
CDR3: CASSLGGSILEAFF; DNA: TGCGCCAGCAGCTTGGGGGGATCGATATTGGAAGCTTTCTTT; D: -; size: -; J: TRBJ1-1; V: TRBV5-1; length: 14
CDR3: CASSLGERTSNYGYTF; DNA: TGTGCCAGCAGCTTAGGAGAAAGGACGTCTAACTATGGCTACACCTTC; D: -; size: few; J: TRBJ1-2; V: TRBV7-9; length: 16
CDR3: CASSGDGLAGSNEQFF; DNA: TGTGCCAGCAGTGGCGACGGACTAGCGGGGAGCAATGAGCAGTTCTTC; D: TRBD2; size: -; J: TRBJ2-1; V: TRBV6-6; length: 16
CDR3: CATSRRGGSYNEQFF; DNA: TGTGCCACCAGCAGACGGGGGGGCTCCTACAATGAGCAGTTCTTC; D: TRBD2; size: few; J: TRBJ2-1; V: TRBV15; length: 15
CDR3: CASSLSRGSREKLFF; DNA: TGTGCCAGCAGCTTATCCAGGGGATCACGAGAAAAACTGTTTTTT; D: -; size: -; J: TRBJ1-4; V: TRBV5-4; length: 15
CDR3: CASSQGQGLTGELFF; DNA: TGCGCCAGCAGCCAGGGACAGGGTTTAACCGGGGAGCTGTTTTTT; D: TRBD1; size: few; J: TRBJ2-2; V: TRBV5-1; length: 15
CDR3: CASSSRGGLGSGNTIYF; DNA: TGTGCCAGCAGTTCCCGAGGGGGGTTGGGGTCTGGAAACACCATATATTTT; D: -; size: few; J: TRBJ1-3; V: TRBV12-3/TRBV12-4; length: 17
CDR3: CSAGNPSGRAQDTQYF; DNA: TGCAGTGCGGGGAACCCTAGCGGGAGGGCCCAAGATACGCAGTATTTT; D: TRBD2; size: -; J: TRBJ2-3; V: TRBV20-1; length: 16
CDR3: CASRYRVSSGTNVLTF; DNA: TGTGCCAGCAGGTACAGGGTTAGCTCTGGGACCAACGTCCTGACTTTC; D: -; size: few; J: TRBJ2-6; V: TRBV2; length: 16
CDR3: CASSYKGTGAYEQYF; DNA: TGTGCCAGCAGTTACAAGGGGACAGGGGCCTACGAGCAGTACTTC; D: TRBD1; size: -; J: TRBJ2-7; V: TRBV6-5; length: 15
CDR3: CASSLASFYEQYF; DNA: TGTGCCAGCAGTTTAGCCAGTTTCTACGAGCAGTACTTC; D: -; size: -; J: TRBJ2-7; V: TRBV12-3/TRBV12-4; length: 13
CDR3: CASSQLLTHTGELFF; DNA: TGCGCCAGCAGCCAGCTACTTACCCACACCGGGGAGCTGTTTTTT; D: -; size: few; J: TRBJ2-2; V: TRBV4-1; length: 15
CDR3: CASSSAGVQETQYF; DNA: TGCGCCAGCAGCTCCGCGGGGGTCCAAGAGACCCAGTACTTC; D: TRBD2; size: few; J: TRBJ2-5; V: TRBV5-1; length: 14
CDR3: CASSFEGRGNEKLFF; DNA: TGCGCCAGCAGCTTCGAGGGAAGGGGAAATGAAAAACTGTTTTTT; D: -; size: few; J: TRBJ1-4; V: TRBV5-1; length: 15
CDR3: CASSAGSRETQYF; DNA: TGTGCCAGCAGTGCCGGTAGCCGGGAGACCCAGTACTTC; D: -; size: -; J: TRBJ2-5; V: TRBV2; length: 13
CDR3: CASSLVTGVKYEQYF; DNA: TGTGCCAGCAGCTTAGTTACCGGGGTTAAATACGAGCAGTACTTC; D: -; size: once; J: TRBJ2-7; V: TRBV7-8; length: 15
CDR3: CSAREGSGGFYEQYF; DNA: TGCAGTGCTAGGGAGGGCAGCGGAGGGTTCTACGAGCAGTACTTC; D: -; size: -; J: TRBJ2-7; V: TRBV20-1; length: 15
CDR3: CASSHITGQGSYGYTF; DNA: TGCGCCAGCAGCCACATAACGGGACAGGGAAGCTATGGCTACACCTTC; D: TRBD1; size: -; J: TRBJ1-2; V: TRBV4-3; length: 16